A single sample gave rise to the 22 T cell receptor beta chains below, sequenced in a study of cytomegalovirus exposure and HLA in healthy donors. Primers included in the PCR were 60 Vbeta and 13 Jbeta primers. The protocol was immunoSEQ multiplex PCR, while the TCRdb copy is restricted to in-frame clones and leaves out a portion. The sample shows roughly 100,000 clones, around three quarters of them seen only once. The sample consisted of PBMCs. The receptors stem from a man in his fifties in good health and CMV-seropositive.

This clone was seen only once. V and J are TRBV5-4 and TRBJ1-1, with unresolved D. The V and J ends lost 1 base and 7 bases respectively, with 8 bases between them. Per germline, CDR1 SGHNT and CDR2 YYREEE (reference sequence). This CDR3 is built from 12 residues. The chain's CDR3 is CASSLPGLEAFF. DNA of the CDR3: TGTGCCAGCAGCTTGCCGGGTCTTGAAGCTTTCTTT.

This clone was seen only once. The chain employs TRBV7-9 and TRBJ2-1, with TRBD2 identical over 8 bases. Trimming cost V 5 bases and J 0 bases; bases outside gene matches: 6. Germline CDR1 is SEHNR and CDR2 is FQNEAQ (reference sequence). CDR3 length: 16 amino acids. CDR3 amino acids: CASSISGVSSYNEQFF. As DNA, the CDR3 is TGTGCCAGCAGCATTAGCGGGGTGAGCTCCTACAATGAGCAGTTCTTC.

Of note for this clone: The same CDR3 also results from other DNA sequences found in this sample. The chain links TRBV5-1 to TRBJ2-5; no firm D call. Trimming left V 1 base short and J 5 bases short, with 3 bases between. This CDR3 contains 11 residues. CDR1 SGHRS and CDR2 YFSETQ come from the germline V gene. CDR3 sequence: CASSLSETQYF. CDR3 nucleotide sequence: TGCGCCAGCAGCTTGTCTGAGACCCAGTACTTC.

This sequence joins TRBV15 and TRBJ1-4; 7 bases match TRBD1. Per the germline V gene, CDR1 is LNHNV and CDR2 is YYDKDF (reference sequence). The CDR3 has 15 amino acids. V shed 3 bases and J 7 bases; nucleotides not matched to a gene: 8. This chain's CDR3 is CATSSQRQGSEKLFF. The CDR3 DNA reads as TGTGCCACCAGCAGCCAGAGACAGGGTAGTGAAAAACTGTTTTTT.

V is TRBV7-9 and J is TRBJ1-5; 7 bases agree with TRBD1. This CDR3 is 14 amino acids long. Germline V gene data show CDR1 as SEHNR and CDR2 as FQNEAQ (reference sequence). J gave up 5 bases and V 5 bases, and 6 bases lay outside the gene matches. The DNA of the CDR3 is TGTGCCAGCAGCCCCGGGACAGCAGATCAGCCCCAGCATTTT. Its protein product is CASSPGTADQPQHF.

The chain combines TRBV7-9 with TRBJ2-7; no definite D call. Germline-derived CDR1 and CDR2 are SEHNR and FQNEAQ (reference sequence). This CDR3 has 13 residues. Trimming removed 3 bases at V and 4 bases at J, with 10 bases between. The CDR3 DNA reads as TGTGCCAGCAGCTTTCTGACGGGTTACGAGCAGTACTTC. It translates to CASSFLTGYEQYF.

The V call is TRBV27, the J call TRBJ2-1; 7 positions match TRBD2. The V gene's germline CDR1 is MNHEY and CDR2 SMNVEV (reference sequence). V was pared by 2 bases and J by 7 bases, with 11 bases of the junction left unmatched. The CDR3 consists of 16 residues. The CDR3 coding sequence is TGTGCCAGCAGTTTAGTCGCGGGAGTAAAAGGAAATGAGCAGTTCTTC. It yields the protein CASSLVAGVKGNEQFF.

This clone was picked up a small number of times. The chain combines TRBV6-5 with TRBJ2-2; D perhaps matches TRBD1 (5 bases). CDR1 is MNHEY, CDR2 SVGAGI, per germline. CDR3 length: 13 amino acids. Trimming pared 5 bases from V and 3 bases from J, leaving 7 bases between. CDR3 sequence (DNA): TGTGCCAGCAGTGAAGGGGACACCGGGGAGCTGTTTTTT. Amino acids: CASSEGDTGELFF.

V gene TRBV19 combines with J gene TRBJ2-7; 9 bases match TRBD2. Germline V CDR1 and CDR2: LNHDA, SQIVND (reference sequence). The CDR3 extends over 15 amino acids. Unmatched junction bases numbered 9, after V lost 5 bases and J lost 4 bases. CDR3 nucleotide sequence: TGTGCCAGTAGTCCTGGACTAGCGAAAGCGTACGAGCAGTACTTC. The encoded protein is CASSPGLAKAYEQYF. Complete variable domain (other parts from reference TRBV19 and TRBJ2-7): DGGITQSPKYLFRKEGQNVTLSCEQNLNHDAMYWYRQDPGQGLRLIYYSQIVNDFQKGDIAEGYSVSREKKESFPLTVTSAQKNPTAFYLCASSPGLAKAYEQYFGPGTRLTVT.

The chain employs TRBV6-1 and TRBJ2-7; tentative D call: TRBD2 (6 bases). Between the trimmed V and J ends, which lost 2 bases and 0 bases, there was a span of 17 bases. Germline V CDR1 and CDR2: MNHNS, SASEGT. The CDR3 has 17 residues. CDR3 sequence: CASSESKPGLSSYEQYF. The CDR3 nucleotides read TGTGCCAGCAGTGAATCAAAGCCGGGACTTAGCTCCTACGAGCAGTACTTC.

About this clone: At one end the junction does not follow the germline gene, possibly because of a read error. V is TRBV7-9 and J is TRBJ2-5, with 13 positions matching TRBD2. CDR3 size: 19 residues. In germline, CDR1 is SEHNR, CDR2 FQNEAQ (reference sequence). The CDR3 DNA is TGTTCCAGCAGCCGCCGACTAGGGACTAGCGGGAAAGGGGAAGAGACCCAGTACTTC. The encoded protein is CSSSRRLGTSGKGEETQYF.

V is TRBV4-3 and J is TRBJ2-1; 9 bases are a match to TRBD2. The CDR3 loop spans 17 amino acids. Germline trimming cut 1 base from V and 5 bases from J; bases unmatched to any gene: 9. CDR1 is LGHNA, CDR2 YSLEER, per germline. CDR3 residues: CASSQVGGGRANNEQFF. Here the CDR3 DNA reads TGCGCCAGCAGCCAAGTAGGGGGCGGGAGGGCCAACAATGAGCAGTTCTTC.

The chain employs TRBV10-3 and TRBJ1-2, with TRBD1 matching 8 bases. V trimming: 4 bases; J trimming: 7 bases; junction bases outside the gene matches: 14. The CDR3 consists of 16 residues. Germline lookup yields CDR1 ENHRY and CDR2 SYGVKD. The CDR3 DNA reads as TGTGCCATCAGTGTTACCGAGGCCCAGGACAGGGCTGGCTACACCTTC. Encoded protein: CAISVTEAQDRAGYTF.

The chain employs TRBV11-2 and TRBJ2-7; TRBD2 is a possible D gene (6 bases). The germline V gene has CDR1 SGHAT and CDR2 FQNNGV. The CDR3 has 13 residues. Trimming took off 3 bases at V and 5 bases at J, with 11 bases between the two ends. The CDR3 sequence: CASSFAGYNEQYF. The CDR3 coding sequence is TGTGCCAGCAGCTTCGCGGGATATAACGAGCAGTACTTC.

A few counts support this clone. The V and J genes are TRBV27 and TRBJ2-7; TRBD2 aligns across 7 bases. Germline trimming cut 6 bases from V and 4 bases from J; bases unmatched to any gene: 12. This CDR3 is 15 amino acids long. Germline CDR1 MNHEY, CDR2 SMNVEV (reference sequence). The DNA of the CDR3 is TGTGCCAGCAGCTATACGAGGACTAGTCTATACGAGCAGTACTTC. Translating gives CASSYTRTSLYEQYF.

The table lists this clone with many counts. The chain combines TRBV10-2 with TRBJ2-7; maybe TRBD2 (6 bases). The CDR3 has 14 amino acids. Trimming left V 7 bases short and J 3 bases short, with 16 bases between. Germline-derived CDR1 and CDR2 are WSHSY and SAAADI. CDR3: CASNDGSWSYEQYF. The CDR3 nucleotides are TGCGCCAGCAATGACGGGAGTTGGAGCTACGAGCAGTACTTC.

In this sample, this clone turned up once. V gene TRBV18 combines with J gene TRBJ1-1; tentatively, D is TRBD1 (6 bases). The CDR3 extends over 18 amino acids. Between the trimmed V and J ends, which lost 1 base and 4 bases, there was a span of 22 bases. CDR1 is KGHSH and CDR2 is LQKENI in the germline V gene. The CDR3 protein is CASSPLSGRAGRGTEAFF. Here the CDR3 DNA reads TGTGCCAGCTCACCACTCTCGGGGCGAGCCGGCAGGGGCACTGAAGCTTTCTTT.

V is TRBV7-9 and J is TRBJ2-7, with 9 bases aligning to TRBD1. V shed 4 bases, J shed 5 bases, and the junction held 9 bases outside the gene matches. The length of the CDR3 is 15 residues. The germline gives CDR1 SEHNR, CDR2 FQNEAQ (reference sequence). The CDR3 spells CASSSPGQGLHEQYF. DNA for the CDR3: TGTGCCAGCAGCTCTCCGGGACAGGGATTACACGAGCAGTACTTC.

With regard to this clone: The same CDR3 is also encoded by other DNA sequences in this sample. CDR3 loop: CASSSQGATNEKLFF. The CDR3 nucleotides are TGTGCCAGCAGTTCCCAGGGGGCAACTAATGAAAAACTGTTTTTT. J is TRBJ1-4 and V is TRBV27; 7 nucleotides match TRBD1. With V trimmed by 4 bases and J by 0 bases, 2 bases remained unmatched. The CDR3 totals 15 residues. Per the germline V gene, CDR1 is MNHEY and CDR2 is SMNVEV (reference sequence).

The chain employs TRBV19 and TRBJ2-1; 10 positions agree with TRBD2. Germline CDR1 LNHDA, CDR2 SQIVND (reference sequence). The CDR3 has 16 residues. V gave up 0 bases and J gave up 5 bases; unmatched junction bases: 4. The CDR3 is CASSIDPSGSHNEQFF. DNA for the CDR3: TGTGCCAGTAGTATAGACCCTAGCGGGAGTCACAATGAGCAGTTCTTC.

V is TRBV19 and J is TRBJ2-4; D not resolved. The germline gives CDR1 LNHDA, CDR2 SQIVND (reference sequence). Trimming pared 2 bases from V and 1 base from J, leaving 12 bases between. This CDR3 has 16 residues. Written as DNA, the CDR3 is TGTGCCAGTAGTATAAAGGTAGCAGAGGCCAAAAACATTCAGTACTTC. Translation gives CASSIKVAEAKNIQYF.

The rearrangement joins TRBV19 to TRBJ2-2; 7 positions match TRBD2. CDR3 length equals 14 residues. V shed 11 bases and J 4 bases; nucleotides not matched to a gene: 10. Per the germline V gene, CDR1 is LNHDA and CDR2 is SQIVND (reference sequence). This CDR3 is CAGGGRWGTGELFF. The CDR3 DNA reads as TGTGCCGGGGGGGGTAGATGGGGCACCGGGGAGCTGTTTTTT.